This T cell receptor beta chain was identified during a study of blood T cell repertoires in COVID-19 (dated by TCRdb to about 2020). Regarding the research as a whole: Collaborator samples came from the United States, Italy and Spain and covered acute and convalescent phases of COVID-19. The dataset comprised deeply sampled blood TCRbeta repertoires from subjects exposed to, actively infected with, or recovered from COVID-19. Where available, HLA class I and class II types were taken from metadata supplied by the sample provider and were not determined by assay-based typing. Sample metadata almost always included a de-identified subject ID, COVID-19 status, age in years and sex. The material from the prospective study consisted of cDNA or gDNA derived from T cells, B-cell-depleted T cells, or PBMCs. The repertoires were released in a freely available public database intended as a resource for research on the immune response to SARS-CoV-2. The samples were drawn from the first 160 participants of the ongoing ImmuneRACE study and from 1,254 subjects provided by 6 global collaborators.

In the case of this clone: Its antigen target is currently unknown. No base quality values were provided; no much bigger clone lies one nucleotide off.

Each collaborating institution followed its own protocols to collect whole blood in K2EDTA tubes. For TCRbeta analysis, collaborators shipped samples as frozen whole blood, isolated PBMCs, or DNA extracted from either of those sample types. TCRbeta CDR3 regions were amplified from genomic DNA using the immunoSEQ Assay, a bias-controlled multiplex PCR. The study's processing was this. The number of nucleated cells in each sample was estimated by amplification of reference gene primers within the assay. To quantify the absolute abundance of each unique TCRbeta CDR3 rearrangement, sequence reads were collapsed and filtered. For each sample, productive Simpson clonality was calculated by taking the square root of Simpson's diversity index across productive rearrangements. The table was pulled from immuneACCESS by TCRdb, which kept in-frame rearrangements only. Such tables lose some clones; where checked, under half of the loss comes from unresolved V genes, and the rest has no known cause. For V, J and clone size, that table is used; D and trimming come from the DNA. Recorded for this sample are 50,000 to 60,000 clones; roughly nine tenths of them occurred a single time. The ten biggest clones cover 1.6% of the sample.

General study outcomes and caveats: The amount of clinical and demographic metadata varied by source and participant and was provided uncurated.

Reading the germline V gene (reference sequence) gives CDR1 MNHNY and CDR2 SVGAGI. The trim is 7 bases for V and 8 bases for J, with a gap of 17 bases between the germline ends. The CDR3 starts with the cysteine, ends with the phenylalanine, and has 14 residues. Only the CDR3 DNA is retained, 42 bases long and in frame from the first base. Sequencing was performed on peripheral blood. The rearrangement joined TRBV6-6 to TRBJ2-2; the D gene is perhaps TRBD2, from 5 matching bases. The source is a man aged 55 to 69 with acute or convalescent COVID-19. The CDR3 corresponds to CASNHVVGGGELFF. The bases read TGTGCCAGCAATCACGTGGTCGGCGGGGGGGAGCTGTTTTTT.